A selection of T cell receptor beta chains follows, all from one sample in a study of patients and donors after allogeneic stem cell transplantation. TCRdb ran MiXCR on the RT-PCR reads and lists one entry per CDR3 protein. The repertoire holds approximately 170,000 distinct CDR3 sequences, with over 25% as singletons. Input material: blood, either unsorted or a sorted T cell fraction (not recorded which). These receptors were obtained from a human donor who was either an allogeneic HSCT recipient or a stem cell or donor lymphocyte infusion donor (not recorded which). It is not recorded whose cells these are; they may come from a transplant donor. The CDR3 runs from the conserved cysteine through the conserved F or W. A D gene is named only where the DNA matches it firmly. The size entry is marked missing in some rows and otherwise reads once, few, many or a size class.

few,TRBV5-8,TRBD2,TRBJ2-3,CASSSIAGFTDTQYF,TGTGCCAGCAGCTCTATAGCGGGGTTCACAGATACGCAGTATTTT
NA,TRBV20-1,NA,TRBJ2-7,CSARQSTYEQYF,TGCAGTGCTCGACAGAGTACCTACGAGCAGTACTTC
NA,TRBV5-8,TRBD1,TRBJ2-1,CASSAQGAVNNEQFF,TGTGCCAGCAGCGCACAGGGGGCGGTTAACAATGAGCAGTTCTTC
NA,TRBV20-1,NA,TRBJ1-6,CSAFSDGYLSSYNSPLHF,TGCAGTGCTTTCTCGGACGGATACCTTAGCTCCTATAATTCACCCCTCCACTTT
NA,TRBV7-7,NA,TRBJ2-2,CASSHGAANTGELFF,TGTGCTAGCAGCCACGGGGCAGCGAACACCGGGGAGCTGTTTTTT
few,TRBV20-1,NA,TRBJ2-3,CSAPITHTDTQYF,TGCAGTGCGCCCATCACCCACACAGATACGCAGTATTTT
NA,TRBV12-3/TRBV12-4,TRBD1,TRBJ2-3,CASSLSQGVRTDTQYF,TGTGCCAGCAGTCTCTCACAGGGGGTGAGGACAGATACGCAGTATTTT
few,TRBV25-1,NA,TRBJ2-3,CASRFSDTQYF,TGTGCCAGCAGGTTTTCAGATACGCAGTATTTT
medium-sized,TRBV6-5,TRBD1,TRBJ1-6,CASTQGQATYNSPLHF,TGTGCCAGCACCCAAGGACAGGCCACCTATAATTCACCCCTCCACTTT
few,TRBV20-1,NA,TRBJ2-3,CSASFLHRDTQYF,TGCAGTGCTAGCTTCCTCCATCGGGATACGCAGTATTTT
few,TRBV7-2,TRBD1,TRBJ1-6,CASQTTGGNSPLHF,TGTGCCAGCCAGACGACAGGGGGTAATTCACCCCTCCACTTT
few,TRBV20-1,TRBD1,TRBJ2-7,CSALQGYEQYF,TGCAGTGCTCTACAGGGGTACGAGCAGTACTTC
NA,TRBV7-2,TRBD1,TRBJ2-5,CASSIRDRAETQYF,TGTGCCAGCAGCATCCGGGACAGGGCGGAGACCCAGTACTTC
NA,TRBV20-1,NA,TRBJ2-7,CSAKQGRRYEQYF,TGCAGTGCTAAGCAGGGAAGGCGGTACGAGCAGTACTTC
NA,TRBV12-3/TRBV12-4,TRBD1,TRBJ1-1,CASSARQGRVNTEAFF,TGTGCCAGCAGCGCCCGACAGGGTAGGGTGAACACTGAAGCTTTCTTT
few,TRBV5-1,NA,TRBJ1-1,CASSSGRIVLNTEAFF,TGCGCCAGCAGCTCCGGACGGATTGTCTTGAACACTGAAGCTTTCTTT
NA,TRBV29-1,NA,TRBJ1-2,CSVQTQGNYGYTF,TGCAGCGTACAGACACAGGGTAACTATGGCTACACCTTC
NA,TRBV12-5,NA,TRBJ1-1,CASGFGEGLKTEAFF,TGTGCTAGTGGTTTTGGGGAGGGATTGAAAACTGAAGCTTTCTTT
NA,TRBV29-1,NA,TRBJ2-5,CSVGGRARETQYF,TGCAGCGTTGGGGGAAGAGCAAGGGAGACCCAGTACTTC
NA,TRBV4-2,NA,TRBJ2-4,CASSQDPKVGTKNIQYF,TGTGCCAGCAGCCAAGATCCGAAGGTGGGAACCAAAAACATTCAGTACTTC
NA,TRBV18,TRBD1,TRBJ1-1,CASSPRTGGTSHTEAFF,TGTGCCAGCTCCCCTAGGACAGGGGGCACCAGCCACACTGAAGCTTTCTTT
few,TRBV6-5,NA,TRBJ1-4,CASARWSGEKLFF,TGTGCCAGCGCTAGGTGGTCAGGGGAAAAACTGTTTTTT
NA,TRBV12-3/TRBV12-4,TRBD1,TRBJ2-3,CASRLTGRPDTQYF,TGTGCCAGCAGGCTGACAGGGCGACCAGATACGCAGTATTTT
NA,TRBV10-3,NA,TRBJ2-5,CAISRQAPQETQYF,TGTGCCATTTCCCGACAGGCACCCCAAGAGACCCAGTACTTC
NA,TRBV7-9,NA,TRBJ2-7,CASSLTLYGDEQYF,TGTGCCAGCAGCTTAACTCTTTACGGGGACGAGCAGTACTTC
NA,TRBV7-6,TRBD2,TRBJ2-1,CASSLEFSGGNEQFF,TGTGCCAGCAGCTTAGAGTTTAGCGGGGGCAATGAGCAGTTCTTC
NA,TRBV3-1,NA,TRBJ2-4,CASSQRQTAKNIQYF,TGTGCCAGCAGCCAGAGACAAACAGCCAAAAACATTCAGTACTTC
few,TRBV27,NA,TRBJ2-2,CASSYGPGMNTGELFF,TGTGCCAGCAGTTACGGACCGGGAATGAACACCGGGGAGCTGTTTTTT
NA,TRBV3-1,TRBD2,TRBJ2-5,CASSQDWTSGAQYF,TGTGCCAGCAGCCAAGATTGGACTAGCGGGGCCCAGTACTTC
few,TRBV2,NA,TRBJ2-3,CASSEAGGTSPF,TGTGCCAGCAGTGAAGCCGGAGGGACGTCCCCGTTT
few,TRBV15,NA,TRBJ1-3,CATSEGSGNTIYF,TGTGCCACCAGCGAGGGGTCTGGAAACACCATATATTTT
many,TRBV5-1,TRBD1,TRBJ1-1,CASSRTGTAGNTEAFF,TGCGCCAGCAGCCGAACTGGGACAGCAGGAAACACTGAAGCTTTCTTT
NA,TRBV6-2/TRBV6-3,NA,TRBJ1-1,CASTDTGFWSINTEAFF,TGTGCCAGCACCGACACGGGGTTCTGGTCGATTAACACTGAAGCTTTCTTT
few,TRBV28,NA,TRBJ1-1,CASSLQNTEAFF,TGTGCCAGCAGTTTACAGAACACTGAAGCTTTCTTT
NA,TRBV12-3/TRBV12-4,NA,TRBJ1-1,CASSPGSTEAFF,TGTGCCAGCAGCCCAGGGTCTACTGAAGCTTTCTTT
NA,TRBV12-3/TRBV12-4,NA,TRBJ2-6,CASTDLGQNQGGANVLTF,TGTGCCAGCACCGACCTTGGACAGAATCAAGGTGGGGCCAACGTCCTGACTTTC
NA,TRBV29-1,NA,TRBJ2-3,CSVGGSGTDTQYF,TGCAGCGTAGGTGGTTCAGGCACAGATACGCAGTATTTT
NA,TRBV27,NA,TRBJ2-2,CASSLSQSRGELFF,TGTGCCAGCAGTCTAAGCCAATCTCGAGGGGAGCTGTTTTTT
few,TRBV7-9,TRBD2,TRBJ2-1,CASSFLAGGAGDEQFF,TGTGCCAGCAGCTTCCTAGCGGGAGGGGCTGGGGATGAGCAGTTCTTC
few,TRBV25-1,NA,TRBJ2-7,CASSELYFGEQYF,TGTGCCAGCAGTGAATTGTACTTTGGGGAGCAGTACTTC
NA,TRBV28,NA,TRBJ2-2,CASSFVRWAGELFF,TGTGCCAGCAGTTTTGTCCGCTGGGCCGGGGAGCTGTTTTTT
few,TRBV27,TRBD1,TRBJ1-5,CASSTGQGAGQPQHF,TGTGCCAGCAGTACCGGACAGGGGGCCGGTCAGCCCCAGCATTTT
few,TRBV5-6,NA,TRBJ1-1,CASSRRAMWTEAFF,TGTGCCAGCAGCCGCAGGGCTATGTGGACTGAAGCTTTCTTT
NA,TRBV9,NA,TRBJ2-7,CASSVRLEAYEQYF,TGTGCCAGCAGCGTAAGATTAGAAGCCTACGAGCAGTACTTC
NA,TRBV20-1,NA,TRBJ2-7,CSAPNGVSYEQYF,TGCAGTGCCCCAAATGGCGTTTCCTACGAGCAGTACTTC